This entry features one TCR beta chain sequence. No antigen is known for it. V lost 0 bases and J 15 bases, leaving 12 bases between the germline ends. This CDR3 is built from 12 residues. Germline CDR1 reads ENHRY; CDR2 reads SYGVKD. Primers included in the PCR were 60 Vbeta and 13 Jbeta primers. Only in-frame clones appear in the TCRdb table, and some are missing; sequencing was by immunoSEQ multiplex PCR. Its listing shows just under 60,000 clones. The sample is drawn from a study of cytomegalovirus exposure and HLA in healthy donors. Overall study findings and caveats: With further analysis later on, most CMV-associated TCR beta chains appeared HLA-restricted.

V usage is TRBV10-3 and J usage is TRBJ2-1; D is undetermined. Sample: PBMCs. The origin of this receptor is a male donor in good health and CMV-seronegative. The CDR3 loop is CAISESDEAAFF. DNA of the CDR3: TGTGCCATCAGTGAGTCAGACGAGGCGGCGTTCTTC.